The 26 T cell receptor beta chains in this list originate from one sample, sequenced in a study of molecular identifiers for immune sequencing clone quantification. TCRdb reprocessed the PCR reads with MiXCR, giving one entry per CDR3 protein. The table shows nearly 650,000 distinct CDR3 sequences, with less than 30% occurring only once. Sample: naive CD8+ T cells from blood, with Jurkat cell RNA spiked in. Subset reported: FACS-sorted CD8+CD4-CCR7+CD45RA+ naive T cells. The source is a human donor in good health. Some libraries in this study had Jurkat cell RNA spiked in.

Details on this clonotype: A much larger clone differs by one base, so this may be a read error. The chain couples TRBV12-5 to TRBJ2-3; a weak D match, TRBD1 (6 bases). The CDR3 is made up of 15 amino acids. The germline V gene has CDR1 LGHNT and CDR2 FRNRAP. The CDR3 bases are TGTGCTAGTGGTTTTTCGGCAGGGGTCACAGATACGCAGTGTTTT. It yields the protein CASGFSAGVTDTQCF. The whole variable domain, filled in from reference TRBV12-5 and TRBJ2-3, reads DARVTQTPRHKVTEMGQEVTMRCQPILGHNTVFWYRQTMMQGLELLAYFRNRAPLDDSGMPKDRFSAEMPDATLATLKIQPSEPRDSAVYFCASGFSAGVTDTQCFGPGTRLTVL.

As regards this clonotype: A much larger clone lies a single base off, so this may be a read error. The gene calls are TRBV4-3 and TRBJ2-1; a possible D gene is TRBD2 (6 bases). The CDR3 is 16 residues long. CDR1 LGHNA and CDR2 YSLEER come from the germline V gene. The ends were cut back, 1 base at V and 4 bases at J, with 14 bases in the middle. As DNA, the CDR3 is TGCGCCAGCAGCCAAGCCTTCTCGCGGGGATACAATGAGCAGTTCTTC. This translates into CASSQAFSRGYNEQFF.

This clonotype has just a few counts. The chain joins TRBV27 to TRBJ2-1, with 13 positions matching TRBD2. The CDR3 is 15 residues long. The germline V gene has CDR1 MNHEY and CDR2 SMNVEV (reference sequence). Trimming took 7 bases from V and 5 from J; bases not matched to a gene: 5. CDR3 region: CASKRTSGSHNEQFF. The CDR3, as DNA: TGTGCCAGCAAAAGGACTAGCGGGAGCCACAATGAGCAGTTCTTC.

This chain connects TRBV28 to TRBJ1-1, with D maybe TRBD1 (5 bases). The CDR3 length is 14 residues. Germline lookup yields CDR1 MDHEN and CDR2 SYDVKM. The V gene lost 4 bases and the J gene lost 5 bases, with 14 bases spanning the gap. In nucleotides, the CDR3 is TGTGCCAGCAGTTGGCTGGGTGGGGGAACTGAAGCTTTCTTT. Its protein is CASSWLGGGTEAFF.

The table lists this clonotype with a few counts. The J gene is TRBJ2-7, the V gene TRBV9; D is uncertain. The CDR3 totals 14 residues. V was pared by 4 bases and J by 7 bases, with 18 bases between. The germline CDR1 and CDR2 sequences are SGDLS and YYNGEE. CDR3: CASSPTLYSVEQYF. CDR3 DNA: TGTGCCAGCAGCCCAACCCTCTACTCGGTGGAGCAGTACTTC. Looking up the rest from reference TRBV9 and TRBJ2-7 gives the full variable domain: DSGVTQTPKHLITATGQRVTLRCSPRSGDLSVYWYQQSLDQGLQFLIQYYNGEERAKGNILERFSAQQFPDLHSELNLSSLELGDSALYFCASSPTLYSVEQYFGPGTRLTVT.

The chain couples TRBV19 to TRBJ1-4; D is ambiguous. The V gene lost 0 bases and the J gene lost 0 bases, with 11 bases spanning the gap. The germline V gene has CDR1 LNHDA and CDR2 SQIVND (reference sequence). The CDR3 length is 17 residues. The CDR3 sequence: CASSIEGRTATNEKLFF. CDR3 in DNA: TGTGCCAGTAGTATAGAGGGAAGGACTGCAACTAATGAAAAACTGTTTTTT.

This clonotype was seen a handful of times. CDR3 in amino acids: CASSPRTSGRTSSTDTQYF. CDR3 nucleotides: TGTGCCAGCAGCCCGCGGACTAGCGGGAGGACCTCCTCCACAGATACGCAGTATTTT. The chain carries TRBV7-9 and TRBJ2-3; 14 nucleotides match TRBD2. J gave up 2 bases and V 5 bases, and 12 bases lay outside the gene matches. Germline assignment: CDR1 SEHNR and CDR2 FQNEAQ (reference sequence). The CDR3 is 19 residues long.

The V and J genes are TRBV12-3 or TRBV12-4 and TRBJ1-1, with a tentative D call TRBD1 (6 bases). Trimming removed 11 bases from V and 7 bases from J, with 23 bases in between. There are 14 residues in the CDR3. Written as DNA, the CDR3 is TGTGCCGTAGGGGGACGGGGGCGGGAGGATGAAGCTTTCTTT. This sequence encodes CAVGGRGREDEAFF.

The gene calls are TRBV20-1 and TRBJ2-7, with 11 bases matching TRBD2. J was trimmed by 7 bases and V by 5 bases; bases with no gene match: 7. The germline V gene has CDR1 DFQATT and CDR2 SNEGSKA (reference sequence). The CDR3 consists of 13 residues. For the CDR3, the DNA is TGCAGTGCTGATTCCGGGACTAGCGGAGAGCAGTACTTC. This sequence encodes CSADSGTSGEQYF.

This clonotype was detected many times. The chain carries TRBV4-3 and TRBJ2-4; 10 nucleotides agree with TRBD2. The V and J ends lost 3 bases and 5 bases, in that order; junction bases with no gene match: 10. The CDR3 contains 17 residues. Germline lookup yields CDR1 LGHNA and CDR2 YSLEER. DNA for the CDR3: TGCGCCAGCAGCCATCGATCAACTCTAGCGGGAGAAAACATTCAGTACTTC. This codes for CASSHRSTLAGENIQYF.

Details on this clonotype: At one boundary the junction diverges from the germline segment, which might be a read error. The chain is built from TRBV5-1 and TRBJ2-7; 7 bases line up with TRBD2. CDR1 and CDR2 (germline): SGHRS, YFSETQ. The CDR3 has 12 residues. Written as DNA, the CDR3 is TGCGCCAGCACCGGGGAGGGTTACGTGCAGTACTTC. Amino acid sequence: CASTGEGYVQYF.

The rearrangement uses TRBV6-6 and TRBJ1-6; D gene uncertain. The CDR3 spans 13 residues. CDR1 and CDR2 from the germline V gene are MNHNY and SVGAGI (reference sequence). V was trimmed by 0 bases and J by 7 bases, leaving 4 bases between them. Written as DNA, the CDR3 is TGTGCCAGCAGTTACTCTTGGAATTCACCCCTCCACTTT. Translation gives CASSYSWNSPLHF.

The CDR3 coding sequence is TGTGCCTGGAGCCATGGACCAGAGCAGTACTTC. This gives the protein CAWSHGPEQYF. V and J are TRBV30 and TRBJ2-7, with D uncertain. This CDR3 region has 11 residues. Looked up from germline, CDR1 is GTSNPN and CDR2 is SVGIG (reference sequence). Trimming pared 3 bases from V and 7 bases from J, leaving 10 bases between.

This clonotype was seen a handful of times. J is TRBJ1-2 and V is TRBV3-1, with D unresolved. V shed 6 bases and J shed 0 bases, with 23 bases lying between them. The germline V gene has CDR1 LGHDT and CDR2 YNNKEL (reference sequence). The CDR3 is 18 amino acids. CDR3 protein: CASSPKDRQNKANYGYTF. The CDR3 DNA is TGTGCCAGCAGTCCCAAGGATCGTCAGAACAAAGCTAACTATGGCTACACCTTC.

There are many counts of this clonotype. The V call is TRBV12-3 or TRBV12-4, the J call TRBJ2-7; 12 bases map to TRBD2. This CDR3 spans 14 amino acids. V dropped 8 bases and J dropped 2; count of bases not matched to a gene: 4. The CDR3 here is CASRLAGATYEQYF. CDR3 in DNA: TGTGCCAGCCGACTAGCGGGGGCTACCTACGAGCAGTACTTC.

The chain joins TRBV11-2 to TRBJ1-1; a possible D gene is TRBD1 (5 bases). Trimming stripped 2 bases from V and 3 bases from J, with 16 bases between. CDR1 is SGHAT and CDR2 is FQNNGV in the germline V gene. The CDR3 is made up of 16 amino acids. Written as DNA, the CDR3 is TGTGCCAGCAGCTTAAGCGGGGACGATACGGACACTGAAGCTTTCTTT. Amino acid sequence: CASSLSGDDTDTEAFF.

This clonotype was found a few times. The CDR3 reads CASSDGTGEAFF. The DNA for the CDR3 is TGTGCCAGCAGCGACGGGACAGGTGAAGCTTTCTTT. This chain connects TRBV9 to TRBJ1-1; TRBD1 agrees at 8 bases. Germline-derived CDR1 and CDR2 are SGDLS and YYNGEE. CDR3 size: 12 residues. J was trimmed by 7 bases and V by 3 bases; bases with no gene match: 2.

In this sample, this clonotype turned up a few times. The J gene is TRBJ1-1, the V gene TRBV4-3; the match to TRBD1 covers 8 bases. The CDR3 has 15 residues. Germline V gene data show CDR1 as LGHNA and CDR2 as YSLEER. V trimming: 6 bases; J trimming: 1 base; junction bases outside the gene matches: 7. DNA for the CDR3: TGCGCCAGCAGAAACGGACAGGGCCCGAACACTGAAGCTTTCTTT. It codes for CASRNGQGPNTEAFF.

This clonotype was found many times. The V call is TRBV5-6, the J call TRBJ2-5; D gene unclear. With 4 bases removed from V and 1 base from J, the gap between germline ends came to 8 bases. This CDR3 region has 13 residues. The germline gives CDR1 SGHDT, CDR2 YYEEEE. CDR3 DNA sequence: TGTGCCAGCAGCACCAGACTCCAAGAGACCCAGTACTTC. Amino acids: CASSTRLQETQYF.

As regards this clonotype: A much bigger clone sits one base away, suggesting this may be a read error. The chain is built from TRBV3-1 and TRBJ2-3; no clear D. Germline CDR1 is LGHDT and CDR2 is YNNKEL (reference sequence). This CDR3 has 13 residues. CDR3 sequence reads: CGSSSRPSDTQYF. DNA for the CDR3: TGTGGCAGCAGCTCACGTCCGTCGGATACGCAGTATTTT.

This clonotype was detected many times. The rearrangement links TRBV7-2 to TRBJ2-5; 16 nucleotides match TRBD2. CDR3 length: 23 amino acids. The germline V gene has CDR1 SGHTA and CDR2 FQGNSA. Germline trimming cut 5 bases from V and 0 bases from J; bases unmatched to any gene: 21. The CDR3 nucleotides read TGTGCCAGCAGCCCGGGACTAGCGGGGGGGGAGTCAATCATGTGGGCTTACCAAGAGACCCAGTACTTC. This codes for CASSPGLAGGESIMWAYQETQYF.

Comment on this clonotype: Since a much larger clone is just one base distant, this may be a read error. The chain combines TRBV20-1 with TRBJ2-5; D is perhaps TRBD2 (5 bases). Germline-derived CDR1 and CDR2 are DFQATT and SNEGSKA (reference sequence). The CDR3 spans 16 residues. CDR3 region: CSARLEGFSPQVTQYF. For the CDR3, the DNA is TGCAGTGCTAGACTCGAGGGCTTTTCCCCCCAAGTGACCCAGTACTTC.

Note on this clonotype: This could be a read error, since a much larger clone is one nucleotide away. The conserved closing phenylalanine or tryptophan is absent in this CDR3, likely reflecting a read error. V is TRBV7-9 and J is TRBJ2-3; weak D call: TRBD1 (6 bases). Trimming left V 5 bases short and J 1 base short, with 13 bases between. Per the germline V gene, CDR1 is SEHNR and CDR2 is FQNEAQ (reference sequence). The CDR3 length is 15 residues. The DNA for the CDR3 is TGTGCCAGCAGCACTAGAAGACAGGGCACAGATACGCAGTATTAT. This codes for CASSTRRQGTDTQYY.

At least ten counts were recorded for this clonotype. The chain has TRBV29-1 and TRBJ1-1; D is uncertain. In germline, CDR1 is SQVTM, CDR2 ANQGSEA. This CDR3 comprises 12 residues. Trimming removed 4 bases from V and 2 bases from J, with 8 bases in between. DNA of the CDR3: TGCAGCGTTGGAGATATCAACACTGAAGCTTTCTTT. The encoded protein is CSVGDINTEAFF.

This clonotype was seen only a few times. The chain uses TRBV9 and TRBJ1-2; the D gene is possibly TRBD1 (5 bases). Germline V gene lookup returns CDR1 SGDLS and CDR2 YYNGEE. V was trimmed by 3 bases and J by 4 bases, leaving 19 bases between them. The CDR3 has 16 residues. CDR3 sequence reads: CASSEGAVGSPYGYTF. DNA for the CDR3: TGTGCCAGCAGCGAAGGGGCTGTAGGTAGTCCCTATGGCTACACCTTC.

This clonotype was detected only a few times. V usage is TRBV30 and J usage is TRBJ2-1; 8 nucleotides align to TRBD2. The CDR3 is made up of 17 amino acids. CDR1 and CDR2 (germline): GTSNPN, SVGIG (reference sequence). J lost 0 bases, V lost 3 bases, and 10 bases had no gene match. The CDR3 here is CAWSGGGRSRSYNEQFF. In nucleotides, the CDR3 is TGTGCCTGGAGCGGGGGGGGGCGGAGCCGCTCCTACAATGAGCAGTTCTTC.